This is a list of T cell receptor beta chains from one sample in a study of cytotoxic CD8 clonotypes in ibrutinib-treated CLL. The protocol was immunoSEQ multiplex PCR, while the TCRdb copy is restricted to in-frame clones and leaves out a portion. Among some 200,000 clones, more than 75% were seen once, and the ten largest hold roughly 10%. The sequenced sample was PBMCs, obtained after 12 months of ibrutinib treatment. The receptors were gathered from a human donor with chronic lymphocytic leukemia. The CDR3 runs from the conserved cysteine through the conserved F or W. D genes are given only for firm matches. Size tells how often a clone was seen (once, few, many) or the class of an expanded clone, and some rows leave it out.

CDR3aa,CDR3nt,v_gene,j_gene,abundance,d_gene
CASSRVSYTF,TGTGCCAGCAGCCGTGTGAGCTACACCTTC,TRBV28,TRBJ1-2,-,-
CASSPGISNQPQHF,TGCGCCAGCAGCCCCGGGATTAGCAATCAGCCCCAGCATTTT,TRBV5-1,TRBJ1-5,few,-
CASMPKGQGLTDTQYF,TGCGCCAGCATGCCTAAGGGACAGGGCTTGACAGATACGCAGTATTTT,TRBV5-1,TRBJ2-3,-,TRBD1
CASSLSGDPYNEQFF,TGTGCCAGCAGTTTGTCAGGGGACCCCTACAATGAGCAGTTCTTC,TRBV28,TRBJ2-1,-,-
CASSLSQGVWGYTF,TGCGCCAGCAGCTTGAGCCAGGGCGTTTGGGGCTACACCTTC,TRBV5-1,TRBJ1-2,-,-
CASSGRTDRPNTGELFF,TGTGCCAGCAGCGGAAGGACGGACAGGCCGAACACCGGGGAGCTGTTTTTT,TRBV9,TRBJ2-2,few,TRBD1
CASSLGGTSGRFYEQFF,TGTGCCAGCAGCTTAGGGGGGACTAGCGGGAGGTTTTATGAGCAGTTCTTC,TRBV11-3,TRBJ2-1,once,TRBD2
CASSQSSGSVEQYF,TGTGCCAGCAGCCAATCTAGCGGGAGTGTAGAGCAGTACTTC,TRBV5-6,TRBJ2-7,-,TRBD2
CASSLSSVAANTEAFF,TGCGCCAGCAGCTTATCCTCCGTGGCAGCGAACACTGAAGCTTTCTTT,TRBV4-1,TRBJ1-1,few,-
CASSLRGPLEKLFF,TGTGCCAGCAGCTTAAGGGGCCCGCTTGAAAAACTGTTTTTT,TRBV7-9,TRBJ1-4,-,-
CASILTSGGAVSGDTQYF,TGTGCCAGCATATTGACTAGCGGGGGGGCGGTGTCCGGGGATACGCAGTATTTT,TRBV27,TRBJ2-3,-,TRBD2
CATEKRQGMADTQYF,TGTGCCACCGAGAAGCGACAGGGGATGGCAGATACGCAGTATTTT,TRBV19,TRBJ2-3,-,TRBD1
CASSPANQGDYGYTF,TGTGCCAGCTCACCTGCAAACCAGGGGGACTATGGCTACACCTTC,TRBV18,TRBJ1-2,-,TRBD1
CASSDHVLAGGRDTQYF,TGTGCCAGCAGTGACCACGTACTAGCGGGAGGACGAGATACGCAGTATTTT,TRBV2,TRBJ2-3,-,TRBD2
CASSQEPLVGEQYF,TGCGCCAGCAGCCAAGAACCCTTAGTGGGCGAGCAGTACTTC,TRBV4-1,TRBJ2-7,-,-
CASSEGSDYGYTF,TGTGCCAGCTCCGAGGGGAGCGACTATGGCTACACCTTC,TRBV18,TRBJ1-2,-,-
CASSFQPYNEQFF,TGTGCCAGCAGCTTCCAGCCTTACAATGAGCAGTTCTTC,TRBV9,TRBJ2-1,-,-
CASSQEGSRTEAFF,TGTGCCAGCTCACAAGAAGGGAGCCGCACTGAAGCTTTCTTT,TRBV18,TRBJ1-1,-,-
CASSLDTMAGELFF,TGTGCCAGCAGCTTGGATACGATGGCCGGGGAGCTGTTTTTT,TRBV5-4,TRBJ2-2,-,-